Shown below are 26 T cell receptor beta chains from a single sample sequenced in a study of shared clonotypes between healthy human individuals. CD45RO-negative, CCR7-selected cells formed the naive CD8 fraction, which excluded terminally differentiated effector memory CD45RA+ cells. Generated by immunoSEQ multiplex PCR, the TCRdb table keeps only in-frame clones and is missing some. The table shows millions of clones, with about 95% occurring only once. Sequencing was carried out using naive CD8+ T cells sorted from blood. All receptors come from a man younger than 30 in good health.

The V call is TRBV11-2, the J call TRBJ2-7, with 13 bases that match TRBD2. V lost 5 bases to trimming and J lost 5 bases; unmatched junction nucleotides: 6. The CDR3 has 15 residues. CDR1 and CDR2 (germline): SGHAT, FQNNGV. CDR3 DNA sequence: TGTGCCAGCAGCCCGACTAGCGGGGGGCGCGACGAGCAGTACTTC. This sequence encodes CASSPTSGGRDEQYF.

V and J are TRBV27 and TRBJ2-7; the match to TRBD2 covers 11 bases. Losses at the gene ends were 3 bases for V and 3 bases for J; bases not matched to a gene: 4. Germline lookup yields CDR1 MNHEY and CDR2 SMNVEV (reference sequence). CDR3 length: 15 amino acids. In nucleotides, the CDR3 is TGTGCCAGCAGTTTCACTAGCGGGAGTATCTACGAGCAGTACTTC. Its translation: CASSFTSGSIYEQYF.

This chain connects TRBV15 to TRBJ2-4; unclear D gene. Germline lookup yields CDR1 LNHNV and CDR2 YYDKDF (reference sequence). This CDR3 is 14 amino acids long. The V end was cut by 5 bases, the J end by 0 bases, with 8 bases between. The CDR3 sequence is CATSGDLAKNIQYF. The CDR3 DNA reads TGTGCCACCAGCGGGGATCTAGCCAAAAACATTCAGTACTTC. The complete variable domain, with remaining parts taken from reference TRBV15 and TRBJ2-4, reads DAMVIQNPRYQVTQFGKPVTLSCSQTLNHNVMYWYQQKSSQAPKLLFHYYDKDFNNEADTPDNFQSRRPNTSFCFLDIRSPGLGDTAMYLCATSGDLAKNIQYFGAGTRLSVL.

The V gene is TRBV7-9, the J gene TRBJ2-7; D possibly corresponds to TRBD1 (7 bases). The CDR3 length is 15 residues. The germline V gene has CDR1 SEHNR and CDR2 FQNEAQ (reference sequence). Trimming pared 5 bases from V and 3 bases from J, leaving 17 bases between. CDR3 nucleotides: TGTGCCAGCAGCCAGGGGGGTGTAGCCAACTACGAGCAGTACTTC. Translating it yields CASSQGGVANYEQYF.

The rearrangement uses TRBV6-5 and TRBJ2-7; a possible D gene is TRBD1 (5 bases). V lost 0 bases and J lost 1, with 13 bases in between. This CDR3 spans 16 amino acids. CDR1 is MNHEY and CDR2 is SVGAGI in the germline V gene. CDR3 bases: TGTGCCAGCAGTTACTCATCAGGGATTGAGTCCTACGAGCAGTACTTC. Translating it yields CASSYSSGIESYEQYF.

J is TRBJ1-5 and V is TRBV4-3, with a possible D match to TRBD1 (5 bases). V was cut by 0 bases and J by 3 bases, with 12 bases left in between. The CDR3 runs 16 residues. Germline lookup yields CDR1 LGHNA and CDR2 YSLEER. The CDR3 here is CASSQDWGGTNQPQHF. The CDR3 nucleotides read TGCGCCAGCAGCCAAGATTGGGGCGGAACCAATCAGCCCCAGCATTTT.

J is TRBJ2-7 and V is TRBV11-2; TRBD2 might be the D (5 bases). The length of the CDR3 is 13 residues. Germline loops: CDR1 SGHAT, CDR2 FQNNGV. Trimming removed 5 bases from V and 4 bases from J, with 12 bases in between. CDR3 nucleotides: TGTGCCAGCAGCCGTAGTCGGACTTACGAGCAGTACTTC. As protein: CASSRSRTYEQYF.

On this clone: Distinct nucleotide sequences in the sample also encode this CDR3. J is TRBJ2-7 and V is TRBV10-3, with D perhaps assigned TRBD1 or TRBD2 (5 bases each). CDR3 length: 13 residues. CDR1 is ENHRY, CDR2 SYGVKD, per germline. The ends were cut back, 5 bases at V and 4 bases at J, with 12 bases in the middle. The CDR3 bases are TGTGCCATCAGTCCCGGGACCGGATACGAGCAGTACTTC. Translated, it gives CAISPGTGYEQYF.

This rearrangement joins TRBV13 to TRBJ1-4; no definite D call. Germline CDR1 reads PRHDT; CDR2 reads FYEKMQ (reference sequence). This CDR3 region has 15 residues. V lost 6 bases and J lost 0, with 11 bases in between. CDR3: CASRAESSTNEKLFF. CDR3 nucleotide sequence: TGTGCCAGCAGGGCGGAAAGTTCAACTAATGAAAAACTGTTTTTT.

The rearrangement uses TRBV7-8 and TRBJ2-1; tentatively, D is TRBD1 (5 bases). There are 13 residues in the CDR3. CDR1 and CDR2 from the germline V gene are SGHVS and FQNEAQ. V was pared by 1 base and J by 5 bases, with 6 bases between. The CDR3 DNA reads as TGTGCCAGCAGCTTAGGACAGCACAATGAGCAGTTCTTC. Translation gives CASSLGQHNEQFF. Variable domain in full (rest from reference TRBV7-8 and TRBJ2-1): GAGVSQSPRYKVAKRGQDVALRCDPISGHVSLFWYQQALGQGPEFLTYFQNEAQLDKSGLPSDRFFAERPEGSVSTLKIQRTQQEDSAVYLCASSLGQHNEQFFGPGTRLTVL.

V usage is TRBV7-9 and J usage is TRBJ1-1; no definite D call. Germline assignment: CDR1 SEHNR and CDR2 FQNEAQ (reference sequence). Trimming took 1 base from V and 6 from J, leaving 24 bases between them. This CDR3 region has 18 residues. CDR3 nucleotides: TGTGCCAGCAGCTTAGTAGGTGGTGGGCTAATACTAGGCCCTGAAGCTTTCTTT. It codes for CASSLVGGGLILGPEAFF.

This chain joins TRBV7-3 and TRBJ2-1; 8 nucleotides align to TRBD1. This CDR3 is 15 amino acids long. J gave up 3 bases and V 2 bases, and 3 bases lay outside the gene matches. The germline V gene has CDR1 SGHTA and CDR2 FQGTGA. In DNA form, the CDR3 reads TGTGCCAGCAGCTTAGGGGACAGGCACTACAATGAGCAGTTCTTC. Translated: CASSLGDRHYNEQFF. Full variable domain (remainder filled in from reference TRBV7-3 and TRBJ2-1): GAGVSQTPSNKVTEKGKYVELRCDPISGHTALYWYRQSLGQGPEFLIYFQGTGAADDSGLPNDRFFAVRPEGSVSTLKIQRTERGDSAVYLCASSLGDRHYNEQFFGPGTRLTVL.

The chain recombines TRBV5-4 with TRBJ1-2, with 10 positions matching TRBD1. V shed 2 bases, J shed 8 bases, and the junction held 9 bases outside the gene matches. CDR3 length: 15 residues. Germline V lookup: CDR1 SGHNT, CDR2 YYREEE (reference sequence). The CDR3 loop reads CASSFRGGTGDGYTF. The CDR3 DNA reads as TGTGCCAGCAGCTTCCGTGGTGGGACAGGGGACGGCTACACCTTC.

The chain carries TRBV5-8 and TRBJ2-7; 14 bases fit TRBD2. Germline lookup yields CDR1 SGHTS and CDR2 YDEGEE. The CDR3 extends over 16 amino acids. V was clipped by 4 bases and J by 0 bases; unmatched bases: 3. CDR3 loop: CASSRGTSGSSYEQYF. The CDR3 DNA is TGTGCCAGCAGCCGAGGGACTAGCGGGAGCTCCTACGAGCAGTACTTC.

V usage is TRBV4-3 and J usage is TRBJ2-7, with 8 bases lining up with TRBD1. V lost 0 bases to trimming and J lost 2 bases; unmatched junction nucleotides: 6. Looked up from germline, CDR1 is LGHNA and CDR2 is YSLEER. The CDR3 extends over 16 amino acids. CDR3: CASSQDSQGAPYEQYF. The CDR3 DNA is TGCGCCAGCAGCCAAGATAGCCAGGGGGCCCCCTACGAGCAGTACTTC.

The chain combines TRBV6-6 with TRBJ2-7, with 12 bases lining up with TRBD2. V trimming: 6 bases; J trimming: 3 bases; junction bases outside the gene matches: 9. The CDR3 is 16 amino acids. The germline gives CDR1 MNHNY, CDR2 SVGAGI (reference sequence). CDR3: CASSPWTSGTRYEQYF. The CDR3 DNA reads TGTGCCAGCAGCCCCTGGACTAGCGGGACCCGCTACGAGCAGTACTTC.

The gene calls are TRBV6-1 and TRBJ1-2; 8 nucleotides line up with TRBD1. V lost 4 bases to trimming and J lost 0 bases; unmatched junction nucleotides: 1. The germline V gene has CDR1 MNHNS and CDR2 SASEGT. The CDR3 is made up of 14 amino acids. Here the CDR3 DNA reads TGTGCCAGCAGTGCCAGGGGGCCTAACTATGGCTACACCTTC. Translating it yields CASSARGPNYGYTF.

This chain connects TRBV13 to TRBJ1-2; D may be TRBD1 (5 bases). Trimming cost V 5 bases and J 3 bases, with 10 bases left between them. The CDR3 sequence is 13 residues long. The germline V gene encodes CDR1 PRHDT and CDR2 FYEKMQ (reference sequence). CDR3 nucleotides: TGTGCCAGCAGCCAAAGGGGAGACTATGGCTACACCTTC. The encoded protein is CASSQRGDYGYTF.

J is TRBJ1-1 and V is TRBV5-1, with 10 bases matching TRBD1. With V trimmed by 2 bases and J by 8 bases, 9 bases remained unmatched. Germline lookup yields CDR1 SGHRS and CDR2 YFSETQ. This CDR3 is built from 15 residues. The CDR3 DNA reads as TGCGCCAGCAGCTTCGATGGGACAGGGGTCGCCGAAGCTTTCTTT. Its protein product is CASSFDGTGVAEAFF.

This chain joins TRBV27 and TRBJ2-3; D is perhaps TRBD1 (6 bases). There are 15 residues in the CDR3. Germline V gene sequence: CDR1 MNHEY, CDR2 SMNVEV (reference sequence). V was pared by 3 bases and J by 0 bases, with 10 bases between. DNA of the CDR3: TGTGCCAGCAGTTTTTTCCAGGGGAGCACAGATACGCAGTATTTT. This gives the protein CASSFFQGSTDTQYF.

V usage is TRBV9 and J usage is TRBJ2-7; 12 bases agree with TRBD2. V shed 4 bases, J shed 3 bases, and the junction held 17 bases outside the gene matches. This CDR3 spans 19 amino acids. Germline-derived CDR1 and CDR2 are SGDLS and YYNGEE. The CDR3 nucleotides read TGTGCCAGCAGCCCCCACCGGGGGACTAGCGGGCCCTCCCTCTACGAGCAGTACTTC. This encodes CASSPHRGTSGPSLYEQYF.

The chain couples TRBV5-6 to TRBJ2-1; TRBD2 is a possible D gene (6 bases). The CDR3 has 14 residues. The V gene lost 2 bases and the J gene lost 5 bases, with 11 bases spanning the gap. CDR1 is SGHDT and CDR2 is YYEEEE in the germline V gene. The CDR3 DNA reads TGTGCCAGCAGCTTAGGAGGGTTTCACAATGAGCAGTTCTTC. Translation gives CASSLGGFHNEQFF.

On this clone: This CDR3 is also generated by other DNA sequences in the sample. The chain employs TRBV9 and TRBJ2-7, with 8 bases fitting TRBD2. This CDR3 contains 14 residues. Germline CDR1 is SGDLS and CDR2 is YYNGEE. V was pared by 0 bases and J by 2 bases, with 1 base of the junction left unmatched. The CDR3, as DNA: TGTGCCAGCAGCGTAGCGGGACTAGCCTACGAGCAGTACTTC. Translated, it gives CASSVAGLAYEQYF.

CDR3 loop: CASSYGQGDTQYF. The CDR3 bases are TGTGCCAGCAGTTACGGGCAGGGTGATACGCAGTATTTT. The chain joins TRBV6-5 to TRBJ2-3, with D possibly TRBD1 on 5 matching bases. The CDR3 runs 13 residues. V dropped 2 bases and J dropped 6 bases, with 9 bases sitting between them. Germline lookup yields CDR1 MNHEY and CDR2 SVGAGI.

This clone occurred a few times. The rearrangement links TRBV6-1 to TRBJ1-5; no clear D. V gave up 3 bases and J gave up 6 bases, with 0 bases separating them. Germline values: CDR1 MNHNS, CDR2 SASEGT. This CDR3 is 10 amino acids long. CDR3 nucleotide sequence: TGTGCCAGCAGTGATCAGCCCCAGCATTTT. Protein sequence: CASSDQPQHF.

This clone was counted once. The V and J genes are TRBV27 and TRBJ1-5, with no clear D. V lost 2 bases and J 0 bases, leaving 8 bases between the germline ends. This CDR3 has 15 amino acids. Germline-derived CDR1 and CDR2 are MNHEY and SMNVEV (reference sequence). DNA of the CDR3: TGTGCCAGCAGTTTAGAAGGGCATAGCAATCAGCCCCAGCATTTT. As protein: CASSLEGHSNQPQHF.